The clone carrying this T cell receptor beta chain showed up just a few times. The data are from a study of identical twins. In TCRdb, the 5' RACE reads were re-called with MiXCR into one record per CDR3 protein. The data show 410,000 or so distinct CDR3 sequences, under 20% seen once. CDR3 length equals 14 residues. The V gene lost 6 bases and the J gene lost 3 bases, with 15 bases spanning the gap. This receptor was obtained from a man aged 50 or older in good health. The rearrangement uses TRBV12-3 or TRBV12-4 and TRBJ2-7; D possibly uses TRBD1 or TRBD2 (5 bases each). The sample consisted of naive T cells sorted from blood. CDR3 DNA sequence: TGTGCCAGCAGGGGTAGGGGACCGAGCTACGAGCAGTACTTC. It encodes CASRGRGPSYEQYF.